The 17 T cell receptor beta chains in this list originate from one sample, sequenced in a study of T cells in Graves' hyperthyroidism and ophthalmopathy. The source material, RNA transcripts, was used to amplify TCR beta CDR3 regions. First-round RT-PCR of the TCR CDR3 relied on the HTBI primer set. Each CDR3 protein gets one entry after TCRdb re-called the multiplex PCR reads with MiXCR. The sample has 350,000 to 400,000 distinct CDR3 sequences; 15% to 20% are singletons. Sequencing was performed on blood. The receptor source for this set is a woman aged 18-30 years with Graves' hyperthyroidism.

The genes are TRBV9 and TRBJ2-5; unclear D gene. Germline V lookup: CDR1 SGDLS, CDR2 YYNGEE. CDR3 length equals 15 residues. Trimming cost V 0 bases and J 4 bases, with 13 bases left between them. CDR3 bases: TGTGCCAGCAGCGTAGCCCAAGGAATTCGAGAGACCCAGTACTTC. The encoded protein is CASSVAQGIRETQYF.

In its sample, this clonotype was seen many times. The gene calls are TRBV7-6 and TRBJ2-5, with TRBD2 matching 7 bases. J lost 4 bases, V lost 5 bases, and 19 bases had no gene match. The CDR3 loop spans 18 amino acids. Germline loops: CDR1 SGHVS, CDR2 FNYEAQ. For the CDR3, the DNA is TGTGCCAGCAGCAGACCCGGGGTAGCGGGTCCCCCGGGAGAGACCCAGTACTTC. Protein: CASSRPGVAGPPGETQYF.

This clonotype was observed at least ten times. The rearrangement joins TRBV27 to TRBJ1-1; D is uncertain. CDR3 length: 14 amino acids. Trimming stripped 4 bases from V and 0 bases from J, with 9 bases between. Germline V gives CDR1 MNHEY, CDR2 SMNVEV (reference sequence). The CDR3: CASSYNRMNTEAFF. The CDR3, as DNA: TGTGCCAGCAGTTATAACAGAATGAACACTGAAGCTTTCTTT.

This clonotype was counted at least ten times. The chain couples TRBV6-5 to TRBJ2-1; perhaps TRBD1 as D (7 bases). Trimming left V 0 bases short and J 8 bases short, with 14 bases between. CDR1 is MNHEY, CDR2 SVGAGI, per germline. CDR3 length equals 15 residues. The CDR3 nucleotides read TGTGCCAGCAGTTACTCGGCAGGGGGGAGAGATGAGCAGTTCTTC. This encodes CASSYSAGGRDEQFF.

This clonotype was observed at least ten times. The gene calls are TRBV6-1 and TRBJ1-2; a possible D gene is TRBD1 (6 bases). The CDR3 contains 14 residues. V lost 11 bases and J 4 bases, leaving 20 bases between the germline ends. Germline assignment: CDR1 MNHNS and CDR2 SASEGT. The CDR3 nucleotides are TGTGCCTGCCGGGAGACCCGAGGGGGCTATGGCTACACCTTC. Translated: CACRETRGGYGYTF.

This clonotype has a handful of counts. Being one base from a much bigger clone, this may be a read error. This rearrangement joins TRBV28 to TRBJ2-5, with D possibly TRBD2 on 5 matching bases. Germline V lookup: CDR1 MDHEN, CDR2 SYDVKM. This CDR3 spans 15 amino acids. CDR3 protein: CASSLLMGGLETKYF. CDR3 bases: TGTGCCAGCAGTTTATTAATGGGCGGGCTGGAGACCAAGTACTTC.

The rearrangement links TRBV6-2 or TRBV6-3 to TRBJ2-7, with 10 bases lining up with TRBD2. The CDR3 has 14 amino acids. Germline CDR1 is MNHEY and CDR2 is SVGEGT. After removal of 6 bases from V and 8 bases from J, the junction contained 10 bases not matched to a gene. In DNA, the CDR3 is TGTGCCAGCAGCCCCACTAGCGGGATGGACAAGCAGTACTTC. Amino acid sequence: CASSPTSGMDKQYF.

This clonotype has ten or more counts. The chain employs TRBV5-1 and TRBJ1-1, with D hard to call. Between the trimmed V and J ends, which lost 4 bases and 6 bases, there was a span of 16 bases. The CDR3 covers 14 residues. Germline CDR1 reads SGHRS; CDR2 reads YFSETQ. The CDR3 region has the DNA TGCGCCAGCAGCACCGTATGGTCGTCCGCTGAAGCTTTCTTT. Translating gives CASSTVWSSAEAFF.

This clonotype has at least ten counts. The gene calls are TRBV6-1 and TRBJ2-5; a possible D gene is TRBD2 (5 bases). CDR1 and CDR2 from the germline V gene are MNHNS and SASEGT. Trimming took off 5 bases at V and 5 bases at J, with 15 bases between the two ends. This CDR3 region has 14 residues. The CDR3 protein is CASSKGSRRETQYF. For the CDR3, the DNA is TGTGCCAGCAGTAAAGGGAGTCGGAGGGAGACCCAGTACTTC.

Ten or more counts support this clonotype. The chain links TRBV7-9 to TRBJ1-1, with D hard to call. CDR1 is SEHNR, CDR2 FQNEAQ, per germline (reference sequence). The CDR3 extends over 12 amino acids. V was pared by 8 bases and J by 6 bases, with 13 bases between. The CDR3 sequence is CASRALNPEAFF. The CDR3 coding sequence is TGTGCCAGCCGGGCCCTTAACCCTGAAGCTTTCTTT.

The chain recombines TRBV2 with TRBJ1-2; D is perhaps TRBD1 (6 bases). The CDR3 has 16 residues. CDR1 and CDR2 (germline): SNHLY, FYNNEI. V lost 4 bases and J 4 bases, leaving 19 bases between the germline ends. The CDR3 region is CASSVERGTRSYGYTF. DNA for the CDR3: TGTGCCAGCAGTGTCGAGAGGGGGACCAGGTCCTATGGCTACACCTTC.

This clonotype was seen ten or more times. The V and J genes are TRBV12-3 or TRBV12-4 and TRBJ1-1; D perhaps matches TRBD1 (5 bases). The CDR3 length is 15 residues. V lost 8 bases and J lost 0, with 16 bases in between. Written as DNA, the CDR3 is TGTGCCAGCGGGACGACGGACCCCATGAACACTGAAGCTTTCTTT. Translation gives CASGTTDPMNTEAFF.

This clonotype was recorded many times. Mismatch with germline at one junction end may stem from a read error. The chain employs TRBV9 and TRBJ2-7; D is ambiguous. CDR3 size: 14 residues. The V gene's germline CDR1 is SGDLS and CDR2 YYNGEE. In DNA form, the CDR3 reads TGTGCCAGCAGCGTAGCTATTAGCTCCGACGAGCAGTACTTC. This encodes CASSVAISSDEQYF.

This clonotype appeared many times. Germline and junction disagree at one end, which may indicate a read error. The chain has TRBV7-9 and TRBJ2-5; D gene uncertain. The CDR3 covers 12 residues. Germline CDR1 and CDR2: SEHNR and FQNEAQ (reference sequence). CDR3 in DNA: TGCGCCAGCAGCTTGGCCTTAGAGACCCAGTACTTC. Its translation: CASSLALETQYF.

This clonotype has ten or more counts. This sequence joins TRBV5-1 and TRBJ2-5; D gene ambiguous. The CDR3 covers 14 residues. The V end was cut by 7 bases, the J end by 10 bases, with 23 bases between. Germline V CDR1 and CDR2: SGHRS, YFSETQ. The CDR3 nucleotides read TGCGCCAGCTCCCCCGTCGACCCCCAAGTAAGCCAGTACTTC. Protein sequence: CASSPVDPQVSQYF.

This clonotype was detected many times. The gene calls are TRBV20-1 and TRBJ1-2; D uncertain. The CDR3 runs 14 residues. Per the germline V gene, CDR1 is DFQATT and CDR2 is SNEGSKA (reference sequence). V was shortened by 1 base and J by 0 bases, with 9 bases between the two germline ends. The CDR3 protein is CSARGLQANYGYTF. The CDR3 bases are TGCAGTGCTAGAGGACTGCAAGCTAACTATGGCTACACCTTC.

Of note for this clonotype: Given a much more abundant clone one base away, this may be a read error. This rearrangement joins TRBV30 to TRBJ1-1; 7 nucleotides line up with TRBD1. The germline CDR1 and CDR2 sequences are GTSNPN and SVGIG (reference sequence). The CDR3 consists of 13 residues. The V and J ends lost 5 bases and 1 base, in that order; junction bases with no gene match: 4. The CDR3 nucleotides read TGTGCCTGGGCGACAGGGCCGAACACTGAAGCTTTCTTT. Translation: CAWATGPNTEAFF.